The next 14 T cell receptor beta chains were all read from a single sample in a study of blood T cells in healthy people across ages. A second PCR, run for about 6 to 12 cycles, used a sample-barcoded 5' primer plus a J-beta primer mix. A single record per CDR3 protein comes from TCRdb applying MiXCR to the 5' RACE reads. This table has roughly 1,800,000 distinct CDR3 sequences, about 50% appearing once. The sample was blood. The receptors here all came from a woman aged 40 to 50 in good health.

In regard to this clonotype: The junction differs from germline at one of its ends, possibly a read error. The chain has TRBV5-6 and TRBJ2-4; 8 bases agree with TRBD1. The germline V gene has CDR1 SGHDT and CDR2 YYEEEE. This CDR3 contains 14 residues. The CDR3 region has the DNA TGTGCCATCAGCGTTGGACAGGGAATAAACATTCAGTACTTC. Its translation: CAISVGQGINIQYF. The full variable domain, with the rest looked up from reference TRBV5-6 and TRBJ2-4, is DAGVTQSPTHLIKTRGQQVTLRCSPKSGHDTVSWYQQALGQGPQFIFQYYEEEERQRGNFPDRFSGHQFPNYSSELNVNALLLGDSALYLCAISVGQGINIQYFGAGTRLSVL.

This clonotype came up a few times. The chain joins TRBV5-6 to TRBJ2-1; D is ambiguous. The V gene's germline CDR1 is SGHDT and CDR2 YYEEEE. With 1 base removed from V and 6 bases from J, the gap between germline ends came to 11 bases. CDR3 length equals 14 residues. CDR3: CASSLQPSGNEQFF. As DNA, the CDR3 is TGTGCCAGCAGCTTGCAGCCCTCGGGCAATGAGCAGTTCTTC.

This clonotype was seen more than once but under ten times. The rearrangement uses TRBV27 and TRBJ2-7, with a weak D call TRBD2 (5 bases). V lost 0 bases to trimming and J lost 0 bases, with 9 bases between them. The CDR3 covers 15 residues. In germline, CDR1 is MNHEY, CDR2 SMNVEV (reference sequence). CDR3 protein: CASSLSTGISYEQYF. The CDR3 DNA sequence: TGTGCCAGCAGTTTATCGACGGGGATCTCCTACGAGCAGTACTTC.

V usage is TRBV29-1 and J usage is TRBJ2-5, with D perhaps TRBD1 or TRBD2 (6 bases each). The CDR3 has 14 residues. Looked up from germline, CDR1 is SQVTM and CDR2 is ANQGSEA. Trimming left V 0 bases short and J 4 bases short, with 12 bases between. The CDR3 DNA sequence: TGCAGCGTTGAAGATAGGGGGGTGGGAGAGACCCAGTACTTC. Encoded protein: CSVEDRGVGETQYF.

The chain links TRBV5-6 to TRBJ1-2; D is undetermined. Between the trimmed V and J ends, which lost 0 bases and 6 bases, there was a span of 6 bases. Germline V CDR1 and CDR2: SGHDT, YYEEEE. This CDR3 has 12 residues. The CDR3 DNA follows: TGTGCCAGCAGCTTGGCCTCAAATGGCTACACCTTC. It yields the protein CASSLASNGYTF.

V and J are TRBV7-6 and TRBJ1-5; weak D call: TRBD1 (6 bases). The V end was cut by 4 bases, the J end by 0 bases, with 10 bases between. The CDR3 is 15 residues long. CDR1 is SGHVS and CDR2 is FNYEAQ in the germline V gene. The CDR3: CASSSGQYSNQPQHF. The CDR3 DNA follows: TGTGCCAGCAGCTCAGGACAGTATAGCAATCAGCCCCAGCATTTT.

This clonotype has only a few counts. The rearrangement links TRBV5-1 to TRBJ2-7; 13 nucleotides line up with TRBD2. V lost 4 bases and J lost 1; bases outside the gene matches: 5. The CDR3 extends over 16 amino acids. Per germline, CDR1 SGHRS and CDR2 YFSETQ. In DNA, the CDR3 is TGCGCCAGCAGCCCGGGACTAGCGGGAATATCCTACGAGCAGTACTTC. Amino acids: CASSPGLAGISYEQYF.

The chain links TRBV19 to TRBJ2-7; TRBD2 matches at 14 bases. This CDR3 region has 19 residues. Germline CDR1 LNHDA, CDR2 SQIVND (reference sequence). With V trimmed by 5 bases and J by 3 bases, 15 bases remained unmatched. The CDR3 bases are TGTGCCAGTAGTCTGAATTCCGGGACTAGCGGGGGACCCATCTACGAGCAGTACTTC. It codes for CASSLNSGTSGGPIYEQYF. Looking up the rest from reference TRBV19 and TRBJ2-7 gives the full variable domain: DGGITQSPKYLFRKEGQNVTLSCEQNLNHDAMYWYRQDPGQGLRLIYYSQIVNDFQKGDIAEGYSVSREKKESFPLTVTSAQKNPTAFYLCASSLNSGTSGGPIYEQYFGPGTRLTVT.

The V call is TRBV20-1, the J call TRBJ2-7, with D perhaps TRBD1 or TRBD2 (5 bases each). V was clipped by 4 bases and J by 0 bases, with 16 bases between them. Germline assignment: CDR1 DFQATT and CDR2 SNEGSKA (reference sequence). There are 15 residues in the CDR3. CDR3 residues: CSAMGTMSSSYEQYF. CDR3 sequence (DNA): TGCAGTGCTATGGGGACGATGAGTAGCTCCTACGAGCAGTACTTC.

The chain has TRBV28 and TRBJ2-7; tentative D call: TRBD2 (6 bases). The CDR3 runs to 18 residues. Germline values: CDR1 MDHEN, CDR2 SYDVKM. Trimming pared 5 bases from V and 0 bases from J, leaving 23 bases between. The CDR3 nucleotides are TGTGCCAGCAGTCCCAACCCCATCTGGGACTGGCGCTCCTACGAGCAGTACTTC. It codes for CASSPNPIWDWRSYEQYF.

The chain has TRBV11-2 and TRBJ2-7, with D possibly matching TRBD2 (6 bases). Trimming left V 1 base short and J 4 bases short, with 14 bases between. CDR1 and CDR2 from the germline V gene are SGHAT and FQNNGV. The CDR3 spans 15 residues. Here the CDR3 DNA reads TGTGCCAGCAGCTTAGCTGTTCGCGGGGCGTACGAGCAGTACTTC. This sequence encodes CASSLAVRGAYEQYF.

The chain links TRBV7-3 to TRBJ2-1; D unresolved. CDR3 length: 14 residues. The ends were cut back, 0 bases at V and 8 bases at J, with 11 bases in the middle. CDR1 SGHTA and CDR2 FQGTGA come from the germline V gene. The CDR3: CASSLTEMGYEQFF. The CDR3 DNA follows: TGTGCCAGCAGCTTAACGGAAATGGGCTATGAGCAGTTCTTC.

As regards this clonotype: At one end, the junction sequence differs from germline, possibly due to a read error. The chain joins TRBV20-1 to TRBJ2-1; 10 nucleotides agree with TRBD2. The CDR3 sequence is 17 residues long. The germline V gene has CDR1 DFQATT and CDR2 SNEGSKA (reference sequence). Written as DNA, the CDR3 is TGCAGTGCTAGAGATGGGCGACTAGCGGGCTCCTGCAATGAGCAGTTCTTC. Translated: CSARDGRLAGSCNEQFF.

Concerning this clonotype: At one boundary the junction diverges from the germline segment, which might be a read error. This sequence joins TRBV6-5 and TRBJ2-3; D might be TRBD2 (6 bases). In germline, CDR1 is MNHEY, CDR2 SVGAGI. This CDR3 contains 17 residues. DNA of the CDR3: TGTGCCAGCAGCTACTCGTCACGGGGGATTGGAACAGATACGCAGTATTTT. Its translation: CASSYSSRGIGTDTQYF.